This T cell receptor (beta chain) is from a study of shared clonotypes between healthy human individuals. Study-wide findings and caveats: Some naive CD4 clonotypes, 4.5% to 5.5%, turned up in common across a few donors.

Repertoires were generated with immunoSEQ multiplex PCR, while TCRdb's copy carries only in-frame clones and drops some. The sample lists 2.3 million or so clones; roughly 93% were seen once. The CDR3 runs to 13 residues. Trimming removed 2 bases at V and 13 bases at J, with 18 bases between. Germline lookup yields CDR1 GTSNPN and CDR2 SVGIG (reference sequence). As regards this clone: Its antigen is unidentified.

This TCR came from a man aged 18 to 30 in good health. Some clones in this sample may be carry-over from other donors' samples. The source material was naive CD4+ T cells from PBMCs. Sample subset: CD45RA+ positively selected. The rearrangement links TRBV30 to TRBJ2-1; D perhaps matches TRBD1 (6 bases). CDR3 coding DNA: TGTGCCTGGAGTTCGTCTTTGGGACAATACCAGTTCTTC. It codes for CAWSSSLGQYQFF.